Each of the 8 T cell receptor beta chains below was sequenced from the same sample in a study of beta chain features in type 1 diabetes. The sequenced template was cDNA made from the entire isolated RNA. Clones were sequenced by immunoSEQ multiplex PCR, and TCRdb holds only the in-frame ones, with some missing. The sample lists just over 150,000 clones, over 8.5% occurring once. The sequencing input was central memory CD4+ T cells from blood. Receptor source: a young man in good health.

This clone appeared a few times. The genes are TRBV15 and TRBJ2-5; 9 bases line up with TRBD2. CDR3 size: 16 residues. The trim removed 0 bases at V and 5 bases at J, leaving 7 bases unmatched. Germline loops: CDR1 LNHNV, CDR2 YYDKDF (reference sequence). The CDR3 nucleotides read TGTGCCACCAGCAGAGATCGCGCGGGAGGGGGTGAGACCCAGTACTTC. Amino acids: CATSRDRAGGGETQYF.

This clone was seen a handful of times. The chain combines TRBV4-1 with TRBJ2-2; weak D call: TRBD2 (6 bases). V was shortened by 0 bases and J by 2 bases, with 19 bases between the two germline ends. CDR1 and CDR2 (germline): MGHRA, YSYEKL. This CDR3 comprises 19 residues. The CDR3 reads CASSQDFGGGYSNTGELFF. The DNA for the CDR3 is TGCGCCAGCAGCCAAGATTTCGGGGGAGGATATAGTAACACCGGGGAGCTGTTTTTT.

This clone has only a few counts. CDR3 sequence: CASSWVGGAGTDTQYF. CDR3 DNA: TGTGCCAGCAGTTGGGTGGGGGGCGCCGGCACAGATACGCAGTATTTT. This chain uses TRBV2 with TRBJ2-3, with D perhaps being TRBD1 or TRBD2 (6 bases each). This CDR3 spans 16 amino acids. Trimming removed 5 bases at V and 1 base at J, with 16 bases between. Germline V gene data show CDR1 as SNHLY and CDR2 as FYNNEI.

The CDR3: CSVGFQRAAYEQYF. The CDR3 coding sequence is TGCAGCGTTGGCTTCCAGAGGGCGGCCTACGAGCAGTACTTC. This rearrangement joins TRBV29-1 to TRBJ2-7, with TRBD2 as a possible D gene (5 bases). The V gene's germline CDR1 is SQVTM and CDR2 ANQGSEA. The CDR3 has 14 residues. V was trimmed by 4 bases and J by 2 bases, leaving 15 bases between them.

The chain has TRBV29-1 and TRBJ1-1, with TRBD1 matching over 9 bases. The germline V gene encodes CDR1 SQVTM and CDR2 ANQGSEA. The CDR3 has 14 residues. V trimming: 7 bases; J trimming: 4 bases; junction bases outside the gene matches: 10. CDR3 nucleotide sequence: TGCAGCGGACTCCCCGACAGGGGGAGCACTGAAGCTTTCTTT. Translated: CSGLPDRGSTEAFF.

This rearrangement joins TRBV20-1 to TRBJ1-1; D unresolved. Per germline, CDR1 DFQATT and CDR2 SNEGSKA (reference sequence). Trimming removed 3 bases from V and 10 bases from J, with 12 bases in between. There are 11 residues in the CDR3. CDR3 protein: CSASSGIGAFF. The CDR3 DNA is TGCAGTGCTAGTTCGGGGATTGGAGCTTTCTTT.

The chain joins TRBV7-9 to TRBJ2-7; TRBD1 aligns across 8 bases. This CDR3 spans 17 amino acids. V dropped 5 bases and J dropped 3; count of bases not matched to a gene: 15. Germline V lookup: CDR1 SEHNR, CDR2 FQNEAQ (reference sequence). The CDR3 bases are TGTGCCAGCAGCCTCCCTCCCGGCGGGACAGGTATCTACGAGCAGTACTTC. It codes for CASSLPPGGTGIYEQYF.

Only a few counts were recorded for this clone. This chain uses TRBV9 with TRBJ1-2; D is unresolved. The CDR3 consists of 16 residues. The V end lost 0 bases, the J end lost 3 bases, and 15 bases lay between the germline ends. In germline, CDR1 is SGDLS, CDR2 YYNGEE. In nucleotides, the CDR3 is TGTGCCAGCAGCGTAGGTCCGGGGTTAGTGGACTATGGCTACACCTTC. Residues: CASSVGPGLVDYGYTF.